Described below is a single T cell receptor (beta chain) sequence and its context. These data originate in a study of human T cells and chemical hapten exposure. About the research overall: Diagnoses of alopecia areata, totalis or universalis occurred in mostly female patients. TCR yields per sample varied mostly from small pooled library volume differences.

Individual cDNA molecules received unique molecular identifiers in the library. TCRdb re-called the RACE reads with MiXCR, one entry per CDR3 protein. The sample comprises roughly 260,000 distinct CDR3 sequences, about 9.4% of which are singletons, and 2.3% rests with the top ten. Time point noted: pre-sensitization, week 0. Regarding treatment: therapeutic diphenylcyclopropenone sensitization with weekly scalp DPC. Donors were 18 to 70-year-old alopecia patients suitable for DPC. The CDR3 is 16 residues long. Trimming stripped 5 bases from V and 6 bases from J, with 19 bases between. Germline-derived CDR1 and CDR2 are SGHTA and FQGNSA.

The V and J genes are TRBV7-2 and TRBJ2-2; D tentatively fits TRBD1 or TRBD2 (5 bases each). The sample in question was whole blood, obtained in connection with sensitization to the hapten diphenylcyclopropenone (DPC). The sequence was collected from a woman aged 40 to 50 with alopecia areata. Some clones in this sample may be carry-over from other donors' samples. The CDR3 DNA sequence: TGTGCCAGCAGCACACGGACCGGGGCTGGCGCCGGGGAGCTGTTTTTT. Its protein product is CASSTRTGAGAGELFF.